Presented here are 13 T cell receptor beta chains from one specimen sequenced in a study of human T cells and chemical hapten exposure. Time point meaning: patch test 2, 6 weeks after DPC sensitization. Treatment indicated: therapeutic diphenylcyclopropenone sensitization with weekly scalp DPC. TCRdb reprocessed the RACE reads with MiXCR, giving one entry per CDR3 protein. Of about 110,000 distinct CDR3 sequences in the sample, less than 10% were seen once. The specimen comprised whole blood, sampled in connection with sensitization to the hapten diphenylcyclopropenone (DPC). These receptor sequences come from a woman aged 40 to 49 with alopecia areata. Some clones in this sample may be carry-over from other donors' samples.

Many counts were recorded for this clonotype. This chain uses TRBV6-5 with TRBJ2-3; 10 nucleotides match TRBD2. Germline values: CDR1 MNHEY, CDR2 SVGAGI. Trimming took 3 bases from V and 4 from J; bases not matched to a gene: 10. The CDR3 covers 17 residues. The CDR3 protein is CASSYKRGGLRADTQYF. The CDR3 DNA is TGTGCCAGCAGTTATAAGCGGGGGGGCCTCAGGGCAGATACGCAGTATTTT.

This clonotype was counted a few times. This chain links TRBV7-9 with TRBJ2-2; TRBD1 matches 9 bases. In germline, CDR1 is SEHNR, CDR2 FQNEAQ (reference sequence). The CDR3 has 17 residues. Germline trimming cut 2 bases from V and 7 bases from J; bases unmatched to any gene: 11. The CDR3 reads CASSLSAGTGIIGELFF. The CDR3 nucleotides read TGTGCCAGCAGCTTATCAGCCGGGACAGGGATCATCGGGGAGCTGTTTTTT.

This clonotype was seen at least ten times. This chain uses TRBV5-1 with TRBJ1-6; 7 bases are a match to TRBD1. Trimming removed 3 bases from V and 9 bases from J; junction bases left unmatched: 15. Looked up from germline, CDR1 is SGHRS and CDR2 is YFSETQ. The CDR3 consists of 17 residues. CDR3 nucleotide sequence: TGCGCCAGCAGCTCGGAAACAGGGGACCGGTATGTTTCACCCCTCCACTTT. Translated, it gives CASSSETGDRYVSPLHF.

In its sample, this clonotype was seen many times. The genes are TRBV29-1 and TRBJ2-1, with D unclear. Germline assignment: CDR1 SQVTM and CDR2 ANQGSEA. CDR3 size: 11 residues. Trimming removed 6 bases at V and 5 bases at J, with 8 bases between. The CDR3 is CSVWTNNEQFF. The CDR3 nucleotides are TGCAGCGTGTGGACGAACAATGAGCAGTTCTTC.

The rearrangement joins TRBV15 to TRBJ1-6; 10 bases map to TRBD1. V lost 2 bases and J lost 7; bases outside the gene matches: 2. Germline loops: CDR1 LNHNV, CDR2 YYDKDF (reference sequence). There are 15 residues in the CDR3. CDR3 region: CATSRSGQGNSPLHF. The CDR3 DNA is TGTGCCACCAGCAGATCGGGACAGGGGAATTCACCCCTCCACTTT.

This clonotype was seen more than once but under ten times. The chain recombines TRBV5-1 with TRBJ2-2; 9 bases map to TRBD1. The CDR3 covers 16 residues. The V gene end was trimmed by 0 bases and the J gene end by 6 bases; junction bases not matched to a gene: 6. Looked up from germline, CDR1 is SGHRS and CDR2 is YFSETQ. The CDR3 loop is CASSLEGTGRSGELFF. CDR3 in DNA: TGCGCCAGCAGCTTGGAAGGGACAGGGAGGTCCGGGGAGCTGTTTTTT.

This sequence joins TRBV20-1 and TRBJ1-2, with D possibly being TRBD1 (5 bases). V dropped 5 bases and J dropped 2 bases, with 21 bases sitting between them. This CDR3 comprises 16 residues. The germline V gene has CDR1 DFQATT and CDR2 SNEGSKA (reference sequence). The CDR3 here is CSAPTPWRGGNYGYTF. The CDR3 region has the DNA TGCAGTGCTCCCACCCCCTGGAGGGGAGGAAACTATGGCTACACCTTC.

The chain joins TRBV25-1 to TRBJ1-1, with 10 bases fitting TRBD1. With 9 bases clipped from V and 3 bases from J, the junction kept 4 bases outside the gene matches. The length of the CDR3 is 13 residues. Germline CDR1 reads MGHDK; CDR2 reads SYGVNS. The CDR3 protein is CASRDRGYTEAFF. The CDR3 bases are TGTGCCAGTAGGGACAGGGGATACACTGAAGCTTTCTTT.

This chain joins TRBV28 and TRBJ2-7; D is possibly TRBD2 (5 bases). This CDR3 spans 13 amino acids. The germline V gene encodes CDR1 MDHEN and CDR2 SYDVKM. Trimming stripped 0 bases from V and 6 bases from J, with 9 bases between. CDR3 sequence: CASSLWEDPEQYF. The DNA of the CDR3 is TGTGCCAGCAGTTTATGGGAGGACCCCGAGCAGTACTTC.

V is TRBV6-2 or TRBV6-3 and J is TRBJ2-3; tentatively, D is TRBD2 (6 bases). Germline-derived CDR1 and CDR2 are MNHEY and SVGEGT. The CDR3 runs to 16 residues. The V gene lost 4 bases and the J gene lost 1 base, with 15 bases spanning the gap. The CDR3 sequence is CASSSIRGSRTDTQYF. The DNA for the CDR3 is TGTGCCAGCAGTTCCATCCGGGGGTCACGCACAGATACGCAGTATTTT.

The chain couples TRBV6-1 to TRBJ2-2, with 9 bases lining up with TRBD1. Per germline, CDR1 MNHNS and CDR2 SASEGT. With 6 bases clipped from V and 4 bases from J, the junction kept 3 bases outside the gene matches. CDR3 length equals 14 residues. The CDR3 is CASRQGAATGELFF. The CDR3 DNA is TGTGCCAGCAGACAGGGGGCTGCCACCGGGGAGCTGTTTTTT.

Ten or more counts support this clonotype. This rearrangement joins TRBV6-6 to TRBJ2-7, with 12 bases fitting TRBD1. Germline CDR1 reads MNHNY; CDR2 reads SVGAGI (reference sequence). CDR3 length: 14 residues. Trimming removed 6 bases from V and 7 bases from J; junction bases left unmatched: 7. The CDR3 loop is CASRPGTGGPEQYF. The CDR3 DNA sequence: TGTGCCAGCAGACCCGGGACAGGGGGCCCTGAGCAGTACTTC.

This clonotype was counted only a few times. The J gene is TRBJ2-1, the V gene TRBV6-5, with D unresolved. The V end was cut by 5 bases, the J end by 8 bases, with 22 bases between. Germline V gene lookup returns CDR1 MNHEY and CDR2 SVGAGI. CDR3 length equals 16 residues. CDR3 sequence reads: CASSQTPIPTGDEQFF. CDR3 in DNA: TGTGCCAGCAGTCAAACCCCCATACCTACCGGAGATGAGCAGTTCTTC.